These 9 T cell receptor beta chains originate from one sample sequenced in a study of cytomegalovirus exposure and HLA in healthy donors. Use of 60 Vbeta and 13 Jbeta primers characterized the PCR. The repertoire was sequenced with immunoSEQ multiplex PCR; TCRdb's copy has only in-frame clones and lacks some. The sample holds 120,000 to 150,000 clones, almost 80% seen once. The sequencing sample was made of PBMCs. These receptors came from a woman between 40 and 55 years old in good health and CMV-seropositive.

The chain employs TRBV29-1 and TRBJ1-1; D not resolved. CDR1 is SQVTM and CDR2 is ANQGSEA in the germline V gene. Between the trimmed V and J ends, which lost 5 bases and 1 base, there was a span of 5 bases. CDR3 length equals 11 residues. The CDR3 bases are TGCAGCGTTAGTAGGAACACTGAAGCTTTCTTT. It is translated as CSVSRNTEAFF. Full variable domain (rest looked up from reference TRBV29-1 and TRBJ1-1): SAVISQKPSRDICQRGTSLTIQCQVDSQVTMMFWYRQQPGQSLTLIATANQGSEATYESGFVIDKFPISRPNLTFSTLTVSNMSPEDSSIYLCSVSRNTEAFFGQGTRLTVV.

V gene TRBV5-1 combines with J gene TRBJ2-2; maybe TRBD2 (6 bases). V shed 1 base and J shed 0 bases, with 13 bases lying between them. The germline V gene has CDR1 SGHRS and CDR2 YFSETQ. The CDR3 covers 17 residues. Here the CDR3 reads CASSLRSGDTNTGELFF. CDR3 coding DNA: TGCGCCAGCAGCTTGAGGTCGGGAGATACGAACACCGGGGAGCTGTTTTTT.

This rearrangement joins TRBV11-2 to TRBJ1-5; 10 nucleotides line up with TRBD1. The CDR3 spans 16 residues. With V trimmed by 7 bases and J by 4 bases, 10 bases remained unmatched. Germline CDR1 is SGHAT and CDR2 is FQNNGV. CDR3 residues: CASTPRQGASNQPQHF. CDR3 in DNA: TGTGCCAGCACGCCCAGACAGGGGGCGTCGAATCAGCCCCAGCATTTT.

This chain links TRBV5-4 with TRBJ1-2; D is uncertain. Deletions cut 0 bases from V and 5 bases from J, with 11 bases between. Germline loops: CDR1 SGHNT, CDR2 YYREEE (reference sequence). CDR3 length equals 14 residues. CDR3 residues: CASSLDAAKYGYTF. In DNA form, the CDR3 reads TGTGCCAGCAGCTTGGATGCGGCGAAATATGGCTACACCTTC.

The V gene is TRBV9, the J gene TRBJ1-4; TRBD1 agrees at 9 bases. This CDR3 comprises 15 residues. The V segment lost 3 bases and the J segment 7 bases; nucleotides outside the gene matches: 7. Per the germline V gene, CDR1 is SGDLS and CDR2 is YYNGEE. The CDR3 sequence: CASSATGGWVEKLFF. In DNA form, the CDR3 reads TGTGCCAGCAGCGCGACAGGGGGATGGGTTGAAAAACTGTTTTTT. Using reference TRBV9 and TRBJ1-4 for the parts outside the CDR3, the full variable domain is DSGVTQTPKHLITATGQRVTLRCSPRSGDLSVYWYQQSLDQGLQFLIQYYNGEERAKGNILERFSAQQFPDLHSELNLSSLELGDSALYFCASSATGGWVEKLFFGSGTQLSVL.

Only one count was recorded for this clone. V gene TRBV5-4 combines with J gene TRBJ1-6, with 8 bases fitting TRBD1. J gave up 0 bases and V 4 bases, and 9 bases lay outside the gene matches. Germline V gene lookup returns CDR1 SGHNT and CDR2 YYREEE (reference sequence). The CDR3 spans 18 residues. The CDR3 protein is CASSIGQGLGSYNSPLHF. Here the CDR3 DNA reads TGTGCCAGCAGCATAGGACAGGGCTTAGGCTCCTATAATTCACCCCTCCACTTT.

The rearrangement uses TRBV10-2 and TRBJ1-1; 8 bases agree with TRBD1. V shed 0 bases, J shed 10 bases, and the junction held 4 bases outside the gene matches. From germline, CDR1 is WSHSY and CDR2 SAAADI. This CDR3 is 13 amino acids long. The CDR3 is CASSESRTGTAFF. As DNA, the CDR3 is TGCGCCAGCAGTGAGTCCAGGACAGGGACAGCTTTCTTT.

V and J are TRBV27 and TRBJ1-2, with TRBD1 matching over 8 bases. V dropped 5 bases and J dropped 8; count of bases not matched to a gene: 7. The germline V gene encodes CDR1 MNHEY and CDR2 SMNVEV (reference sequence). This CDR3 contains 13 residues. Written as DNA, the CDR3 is TGTGCCAGCAGTCCAGGGGGCAGGGGGGGCTACACCTTC. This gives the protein CASSPGGRGGYTF.

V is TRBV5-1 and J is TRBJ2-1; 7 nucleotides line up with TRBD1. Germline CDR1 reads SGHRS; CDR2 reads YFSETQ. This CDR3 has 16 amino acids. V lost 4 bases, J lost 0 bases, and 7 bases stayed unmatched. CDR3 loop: CASSKQGQSSYNEQFF. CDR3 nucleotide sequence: TGCGCCAGCAGCAAACAGGGGCAGAGCTCCTACAATGAGCAGTTCTTC.